This T cell receptor (beta chain) appears in the sequencing data of a study of blood T cell repertoires in COVID-19. Methods used by the authors: Using reference gene primer amplification, nucleated cell counts were estimated. Profiled with immunoSEQ multiplex PCR; TCRdb holds only in-frame clones, not every one. V, J and clone size are taken as reported in that table, and D and trimming were inferred from the DNA itself. The top ten hold 3.5% to 4.5% of the sample, which has some 120,000 clones, about 80% seen once. This CDR3 has 15 residues. V dropped 6 bases and J dropped 6; count of bases not matched to a gene: 9. The V gene's germline CDR1 is MNHEY and CDR2 SVGAGI. This clone was found a few times.

The chain uses TRBV6-5 and TRBJ2-7; 12 nucleotides align to TRBD2. The sequencing sample was made of peripheral blood. This TCR was sampled from a woman aged 45-65 years with acute or convalescent COVID-19. The CDR3: CASRTRLAGVGEQYF. DNA of the CDR3: TGTGCCAGCAGGACCAGACTAGCGGGAGTAGGCGAGCAGTACTTC.